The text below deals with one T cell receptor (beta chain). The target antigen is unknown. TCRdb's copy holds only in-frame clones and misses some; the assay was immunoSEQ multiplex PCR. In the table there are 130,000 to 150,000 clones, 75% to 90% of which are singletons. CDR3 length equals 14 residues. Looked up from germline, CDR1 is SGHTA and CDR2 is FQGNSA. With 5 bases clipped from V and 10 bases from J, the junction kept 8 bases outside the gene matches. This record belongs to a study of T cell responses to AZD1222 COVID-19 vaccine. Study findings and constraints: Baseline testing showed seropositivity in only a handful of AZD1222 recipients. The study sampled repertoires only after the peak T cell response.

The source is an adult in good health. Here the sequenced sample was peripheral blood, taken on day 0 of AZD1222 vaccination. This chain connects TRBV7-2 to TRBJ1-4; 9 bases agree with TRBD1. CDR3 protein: CASSKDRGRGKLFF. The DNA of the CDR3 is TGTGCCAGCAGCAAGGACAGGGGACGAGGAAAACTGTTTTTT.